The rows below give T cell receptor beta chains drawn from one sample of a study of T cells in Graves' hyperthyroidism and ophthalmopathy. TCRdb redid the calling of the multiplex PCR reads with MiXCR, one entry per CDR3 protein. The sample holds nearly 600,000 distinct CDR3 sequences, 11% to 15% seen once. Sample: blood. These TCRs come from a woman aged 18-29 years with Graves' ophthalmopathy. The CDR3 runs from the conserved cysteine through the conserved F or W. A D gene is named only where the DNA matches it firmly. A row's size may be missing; if present it is once, few, many or a size class.

TRBD2	-	TRBV4-3	TRBJ2-1	CASSHVGLAGSSNEQFF	TGCGCCAGCAGCCACGTCGGACTAGCGGGAAGTTCGAATGAGCAGTTCTTC
TRBD2	once	TRBV20-1	TRBJ2-7	CSAHEGLAGYEQYF	TGCAGTGCCCATGAGGGACTAGCGGGATACGAGCAGTACTTC
TRBD2	many	TRBV6-2/TRBV6-3	TRBJ2-5	CASSYPPAAGGPLETQYF	TGTGCCAGCAGTTACCCGCCGGCAGCGGGAGGGCCCCTGGAGACCCAGTACTTC
TRBD1	few	TRBV4-1	TRBJ2-7	CASSHVVRDRGRHEQYF	TGCGCCAGCAGCCACGTCGTCCGGGACAGGGGAAGGCACGAGCAGTACTTC
-	many	TRBV13	TRBJ2-7	CASSPDRQIYEQYF	TGTGCCAGCAGCCCCGACAGGCAAATCTACGAGCAGTACTTC
-	many	TRBV3-1	TRBJ2-7	CASRRGHEQYF	TGTGCCAGCAGACGAGGACACGAGCAGTACTTC
TRBD2	many	TRBV20-1	TRBJ2-1	CSATAGSSYNEQFF	TGCAGTGCTACAGCGGGAAGCTCCTACAATGAGCAGTTCTTC
-	few	TRBV24-1	TRBJ2-1	CATSELGGGDYNEQFF	TGTGCCACCAGTGAGTTAGGGGGGGGAGATTACAATGAGCAGTTCTTC
-	many	TRBV20-1	TRBJ1-1	CSARAPGNTEAFF	TGCAGTGCTAGGGCCCCGGGGAACACTGAAGCTTTCTTT
TRBD1	-	TRBV6-2/TRBV6-3	TRBJ1-2	CASTSVGQGGYGYTF	TGTGCCAGCACCTCAGTGGGACAGGGGGGCTATGGCTACACCTTC
-	many	TRBV2	TRBJ1-1	CASSSRVRGDTEAFF	TGTGCCAGCAGTTCTAGGGTTCGGGGGGACACTGAAGCTTTCTTT
TRBD2	few	TRBV5-6	TRBJ2-7	CASSWEGARREGGYEQYF	TGTGCCAGCAGCTGGGAGGGGGCTCGGCGGGAGGGTGGATACGAGCAGTACTTC
-	many	TRBV9	TRBJ2-2	CASSDSFTGELFF	TGTGCCAGCAGCGACTCCTTCACCGGGGAGCTGTTTTTT
TRBD2	few	TRBV3-1	TRBJ2-7	CASSQALAGDEQYF	TGTGCCAGCAGCCAAGCCCTTGCGGGGGACGAGCAGTACTTC
TRBD1	many	TRBV6-2/TRBV6-3	TRBJ1-5	CASSYSTDRGGNQPQHF	TGTGCCAGCAGTTACTCGACGGACAGGGGTGGCAATCAGCCCCAGCATTTT
-	many	TRBV30	TRBJ1-2	CAWRGMDYGYTF	TGTGCCTGGCGCGGAATGGACTATGGCTACACCTTC
-	many	TRBV20-1	TRBJ2-2	CSARDIENTGELFF	TGCAGTGCTAGAGATATAGAGAACACCGGGGAGCTGTTTTTT
TRBD2	few	TRBV27	TRBJ2-3	CASSTPGLPSTDTQYF	TGTGCCAGCAGTACTCCGGGACTACCTAGCACAGATACGCAGTATTTT
TRBD1	many	TRBV5-1	TRBJ2-1	CASSLGQGAQVEQFF	TGCGCCAGCAGCTTGGGTCAGGGGGCGCAGGTTGAGCAGTTCTTC
TRBD2	many	TRBV11-2	TRBJ2-2	CASSLLVAGATGELFF	TGTGCCAGCAGCTTATTGGTAGCGGGAGCCACCGGGGAGCTGTTTTTT
TRBD1	few	TRBV5-1	TRBJ2-4	CASSPIQGGRAKNIQYF	TGCGCCAGCAGCCCGATACAGGGGGGTCGAGCCAAAAACATTCAGTACTTC
-	-	TRBV10-3	TRBJ2-7	CAISPTLRRDPNYEQYF	TGTGCCATCAGCCCCACCCTTAGGCGGGACCCCAACTACGAGCAGTACTTC
-	-	TRBV5-1	TRBJ1-3	CASGYGNTIYF	TGCGCCAGCGGGTATGGAAACACCATATATTTT
TRBD2	many	TRBV12-3/TRBV12-4	TRBJ2-3	CASSTLAGEDTQYF	TGTGCCAGCAGTACACTAGCGGGAGAAGATACGCAGTATTTT
-	few	TRBV14	TRBJ2-5	CASSRQWEETQYF	TGTGCCAGCAGCCGACAGTGGGAAGAGACCCAGTACTTC
TRBD1	many	TRBV30	TRBJ2-3	CAWSRTGLRTDTQYF	TGTGCCTGGAGTAGGACAGGACTTCGCACAGATACGCAGTATTTT
TRBD2	-	TRBV3-1	TRBJ2-3	CASSLGTSGNVDTQYF	TGTGCCAGCAGCCTCGGGACTAGCGGGAATGTAGATACGCAGTATTTT
TRBD1	few	TRBV20-1	TRBJ1-2	CSARGTGDGYTF	TGCAGTGCTAGGGGGACAGGGGATGGCTACACCTTC
-	many	TRBV28	TRBJ2-5	CASTRQNEETQYF	TGTGCCAGCACGAGGCAAAACGAAGAGACCCAGTACTTC
TRBD2	many	TRBV6-1	TRBJ2-5	CASSEHSGTRRLETQYF	TGTGCCAGCAGTGAACACTCCGGGACTAGGCGTTTAGAGACCCAGTACTTC